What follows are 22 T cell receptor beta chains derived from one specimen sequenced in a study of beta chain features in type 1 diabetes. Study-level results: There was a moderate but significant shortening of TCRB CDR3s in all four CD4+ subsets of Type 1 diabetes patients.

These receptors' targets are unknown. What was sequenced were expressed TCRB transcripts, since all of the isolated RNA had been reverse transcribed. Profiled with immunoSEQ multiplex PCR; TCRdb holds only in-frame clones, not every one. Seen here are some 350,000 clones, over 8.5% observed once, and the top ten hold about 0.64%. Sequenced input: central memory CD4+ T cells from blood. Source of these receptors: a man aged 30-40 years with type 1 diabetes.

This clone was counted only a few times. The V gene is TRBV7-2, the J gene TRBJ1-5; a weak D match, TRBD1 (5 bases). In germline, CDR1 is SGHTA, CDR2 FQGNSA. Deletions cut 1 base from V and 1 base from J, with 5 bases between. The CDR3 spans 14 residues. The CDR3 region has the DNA TGTGCCAGCAGCTTAGACAGGAGCAATCAGCCCCAGCATTTT. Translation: CASSLDRSNQPQHF.

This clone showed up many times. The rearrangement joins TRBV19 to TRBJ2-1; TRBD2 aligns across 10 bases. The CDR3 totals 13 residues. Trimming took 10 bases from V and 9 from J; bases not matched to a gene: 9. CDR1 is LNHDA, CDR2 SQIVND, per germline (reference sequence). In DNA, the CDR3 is TGTGCCACCTCGCTAGCGGGAGTTGGTGAGCAGTTCTTC. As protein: CATSLAGVGEQFF.

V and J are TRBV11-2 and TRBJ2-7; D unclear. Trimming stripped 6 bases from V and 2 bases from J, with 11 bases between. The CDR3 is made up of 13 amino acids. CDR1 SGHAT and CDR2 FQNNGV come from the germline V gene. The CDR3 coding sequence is TGTGCCAGCAGGAGAAGAGGACCCTACGAGCAGTACTTC. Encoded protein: CASRRRGPYEQYF.

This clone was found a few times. The DNA for the CDR3 is TGTGCCAGCAGCACAGGAGGGGGCAGGTACAATGAGCAGTTCTTC. It is translated as CASSTGGGRYNEQFF. The V gene is TRBV7-9, the J gene TRBJ2-1, with D possibly matching TRBD1 (7 bases). The CDR3 length is 15 residues. Trimming left V 5 bases short and J 4 bases short, with 15 bases between. The germline gives CDR1 SEHNR, CDR2 FQNEAQ (reference sequence).

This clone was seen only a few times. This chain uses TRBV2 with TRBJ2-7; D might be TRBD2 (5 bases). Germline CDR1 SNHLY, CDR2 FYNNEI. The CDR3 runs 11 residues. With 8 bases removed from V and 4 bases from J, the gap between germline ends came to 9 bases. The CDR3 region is CASGSLYEQYF. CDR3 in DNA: TGTGCCAGCGGGAGTCTGTACGAGCAGTACTTC.

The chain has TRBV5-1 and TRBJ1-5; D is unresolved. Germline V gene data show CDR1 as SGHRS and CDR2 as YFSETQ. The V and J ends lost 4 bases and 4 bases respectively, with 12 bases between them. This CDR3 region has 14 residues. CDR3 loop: CASSPDFLNQPQHF. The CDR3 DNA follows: TGCGCCAGCAGCCCTGACTTCCTAAATCAGCCCCAGCATTTT.

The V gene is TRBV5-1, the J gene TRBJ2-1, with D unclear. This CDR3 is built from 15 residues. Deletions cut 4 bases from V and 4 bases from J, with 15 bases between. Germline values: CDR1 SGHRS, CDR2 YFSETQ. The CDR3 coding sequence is TGCGCCAGCAGCCCAGATTGGGCCCAGTACAATGAGCAGTTCTTC. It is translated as CASSPDWAQYNEQFF.

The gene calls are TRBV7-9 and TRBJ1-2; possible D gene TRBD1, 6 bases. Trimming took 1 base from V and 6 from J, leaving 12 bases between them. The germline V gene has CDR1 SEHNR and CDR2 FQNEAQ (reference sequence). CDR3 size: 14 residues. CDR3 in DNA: TGTGCCAGCAGCTTAGTCGGGCAGGGGCATGGCTACACCTTC. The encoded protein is CASSLVGQGHGYTF.

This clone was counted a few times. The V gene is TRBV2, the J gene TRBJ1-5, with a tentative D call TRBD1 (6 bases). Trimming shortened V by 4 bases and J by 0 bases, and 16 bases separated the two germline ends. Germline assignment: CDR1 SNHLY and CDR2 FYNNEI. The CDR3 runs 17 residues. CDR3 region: CASSGYRDIYSNQPQHF. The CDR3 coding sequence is TGTGCCAGCAGTGGATACCGGGACATCTATAGCAATCAGCCCCAGCATTTT.

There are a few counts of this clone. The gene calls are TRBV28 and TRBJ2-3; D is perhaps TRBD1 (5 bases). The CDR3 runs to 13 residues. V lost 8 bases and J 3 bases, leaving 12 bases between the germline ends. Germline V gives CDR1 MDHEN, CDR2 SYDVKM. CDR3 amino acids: CASLRVSTDTQYF. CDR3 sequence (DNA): TGTGCCAGCCTCAGGGTATCGACAGATACGCAGTATTTT.

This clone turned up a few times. The CDR3 bases are TGTGCCAGCAGCCCCTACTACGAGCAGTACTTC. Protein sequence: CASSPYYEQYF. The chain joins TRBV6-6 to TRBJ2-7; D uncertain. This CDR3 contains 11 residues. CDR1 is MNHNY and CDR2 is SVGAGI in the germline V gene (reference sequence). The germline V and J ends were trimmed by 6 bases and 3 bases, with 6 bases remaining between them.

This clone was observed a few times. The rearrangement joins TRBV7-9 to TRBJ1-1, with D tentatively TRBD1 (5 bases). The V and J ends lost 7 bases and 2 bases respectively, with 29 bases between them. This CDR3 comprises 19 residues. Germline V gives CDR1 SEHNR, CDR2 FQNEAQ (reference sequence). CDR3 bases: TGTGCCAGCATCCAATCAAGTTATGGGGCGACCCTTTCTAACACTGAAGCTTTCTTT. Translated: CASIQSSYGATLSNTEAFF.

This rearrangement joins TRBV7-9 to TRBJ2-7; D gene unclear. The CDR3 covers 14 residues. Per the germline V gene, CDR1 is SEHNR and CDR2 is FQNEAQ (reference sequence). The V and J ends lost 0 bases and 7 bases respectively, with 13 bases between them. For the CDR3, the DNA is TGTGCCAGCAGCTTAGCAACGAGCACACGGGAGCAGTACTTC. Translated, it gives CASSLATSTREQYF.

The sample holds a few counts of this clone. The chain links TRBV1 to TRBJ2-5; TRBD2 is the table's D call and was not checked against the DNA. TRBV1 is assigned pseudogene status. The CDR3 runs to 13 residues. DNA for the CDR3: TGCACCAGCAGTCCGGGGGACCAAGAGACCCAGTACTTC. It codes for CTSSPGDQETQYF.

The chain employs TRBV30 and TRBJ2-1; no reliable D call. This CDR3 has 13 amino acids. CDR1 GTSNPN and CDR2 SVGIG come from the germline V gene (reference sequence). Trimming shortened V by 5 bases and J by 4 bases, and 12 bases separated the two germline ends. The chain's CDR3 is CAWRRDSYNEQFF. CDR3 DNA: TGTGCCTGGCGGAGAGACTCTTACAATGAGCAGTTCTTC.

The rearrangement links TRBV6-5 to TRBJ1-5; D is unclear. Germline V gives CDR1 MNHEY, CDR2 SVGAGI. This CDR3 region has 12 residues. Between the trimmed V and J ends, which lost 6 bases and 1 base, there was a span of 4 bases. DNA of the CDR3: TGTGCCAGCAGGGACAGCAATCAGCCCCAGCATTTT. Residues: CASRDSNQPQHF.

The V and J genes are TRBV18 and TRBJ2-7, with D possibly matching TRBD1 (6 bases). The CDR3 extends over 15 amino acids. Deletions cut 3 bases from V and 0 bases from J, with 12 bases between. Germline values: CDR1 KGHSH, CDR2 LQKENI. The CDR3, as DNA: TGTGCCAGCTCACCCCGAGGACAGAGCTCCTACGAGCAGTACTTC. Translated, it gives CASSPRGQSSYEQYF. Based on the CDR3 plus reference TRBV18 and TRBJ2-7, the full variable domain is NAGVMQNPRHLVRRRGQEARLRCSPMKGHSHVYWYRQLPEEGLKFMVYLQKENIIDESGMPKERFSAEFPKEGPSILRIQQVVRGDSAAYFCASSPRGQSSYEQYFGPGTRLTVT.

The CDR3 loop is CASSQHKGRGPQPQHF. DNA of the CDR3: TGCGCCAGCAGCCAGCATAAAGGGAGGGGCCCTCAGCCCCAGCATTTT. The gene calls are TRBV4-3 and TRBJ1-5; a possible D gene is TRBD1 (5 bases). Trimming removed 3 bases from V and 6 bases from J, with 18 bases in between. Germline V gives CDR1 LGHNA, CDR2 YSLEER. The CDR3 totals 16 residues.

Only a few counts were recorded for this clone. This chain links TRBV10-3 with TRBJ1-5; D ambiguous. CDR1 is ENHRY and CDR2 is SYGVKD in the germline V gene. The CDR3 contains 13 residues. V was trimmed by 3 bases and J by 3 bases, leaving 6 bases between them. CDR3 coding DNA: TGTGCCATCAGTGAACGACCCAATCAGCCCCAGCATTTT. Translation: CAISERPNQPQHF.

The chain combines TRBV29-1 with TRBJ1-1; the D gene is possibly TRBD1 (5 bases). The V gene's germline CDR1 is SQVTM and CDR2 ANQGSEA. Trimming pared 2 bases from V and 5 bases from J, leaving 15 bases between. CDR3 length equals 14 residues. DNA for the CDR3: TGCAGCGTTGAAAGTCAGGGAGAGAGAACTGAAGCTTTCTTT. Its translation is CSVESQGERTEAFF.

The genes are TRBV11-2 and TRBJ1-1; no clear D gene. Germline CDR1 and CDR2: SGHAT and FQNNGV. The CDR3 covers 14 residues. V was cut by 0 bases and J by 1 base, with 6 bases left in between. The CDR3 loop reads CASSLDHRNTEAFF. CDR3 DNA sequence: TGTGCCAGCAGCTTAGATCATAGGAACACTGAAGCTTTCTTT.

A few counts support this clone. As DNA, the CDR3 is TGTGCCAGCAGCTTATATGGGACAGCTAATTACAATGAGCAGTTCTTC. This sequence encodes CASSLYGTANYNEQFF. The J gene is TRBJ2-1, the V gene TRBV11-2, with 7 bases aligning to TRBD1. CDR3 length equals 16 residues. Losses at the gene ends were 2 bases for V and 4 bases for J; bases not matched to a gene: 8. The germline V gene has CDR1 SGHAT and CDR2 FQNNGV.